The clone carrying this T cell receptor (beta chain) was counted a few times. The source of the sample is a study of T cells in Graves' hyperthyroidism and ophthalmopathy. RNA transcripts yielded amplified TCR beta CDR3 regions. The HTBI primer set served for first-round RT-PCR of the TCR CDR3. Via MiXCR, TCRdb re-called the multiplex PCR reads, giving one row per CDR3 protein. The sample includes about 840,000 distinct CDR3 sequences, 38% of them seen just once. This receptor was taken from a man in his late teens or twenties with Graves' hyperthyroidism. The sequencing input was blood.

Here the CDR3 reads CASSSQGQGINQPQHF. The CDR3 DNA follows: TGTGCCAGCAGCTCTCAGGGACAGGGGATCAATCAGCCCCAGCATTTT. The V gene is TRBV7-2, the J gene TRBJ1-5, with 10 nucleotides matching TRBD1. J lost 3 bases, V lost 4 bases, and 6 bases had no gene match. CDR1 SGHTA and CDR2 FQGNSA come from the germline V gene. This CDR3 is 16 amino acids long.